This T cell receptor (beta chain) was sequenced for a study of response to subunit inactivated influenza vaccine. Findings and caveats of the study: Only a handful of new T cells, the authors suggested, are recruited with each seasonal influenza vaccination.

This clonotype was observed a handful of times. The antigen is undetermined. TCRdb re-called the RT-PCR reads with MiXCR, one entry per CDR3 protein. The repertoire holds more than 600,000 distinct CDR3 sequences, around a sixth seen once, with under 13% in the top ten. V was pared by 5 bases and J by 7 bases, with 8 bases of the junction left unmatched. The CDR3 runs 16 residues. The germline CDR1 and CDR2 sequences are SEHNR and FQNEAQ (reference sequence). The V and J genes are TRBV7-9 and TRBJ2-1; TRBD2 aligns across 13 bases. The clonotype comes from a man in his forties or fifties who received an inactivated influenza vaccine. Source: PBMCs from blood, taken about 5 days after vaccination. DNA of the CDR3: TGTGCCAGCAGCACGACTAGCGGGAGGATTAGGAATGAGCAGTTCTTC. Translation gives CASSTTSGRIRNEQFF.